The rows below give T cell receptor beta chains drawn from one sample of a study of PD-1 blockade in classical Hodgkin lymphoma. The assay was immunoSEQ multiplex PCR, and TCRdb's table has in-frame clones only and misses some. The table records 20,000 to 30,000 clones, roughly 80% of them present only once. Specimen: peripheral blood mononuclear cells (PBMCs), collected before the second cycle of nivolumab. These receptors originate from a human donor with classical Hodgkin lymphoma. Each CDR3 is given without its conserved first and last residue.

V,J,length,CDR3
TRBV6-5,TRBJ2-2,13,ASSFEAGDTGELF
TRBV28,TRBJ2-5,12,ASSFGSGRETQY
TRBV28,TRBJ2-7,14,ASSLAGGLLSYEQY
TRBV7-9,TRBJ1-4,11,ASRARGDEKLF
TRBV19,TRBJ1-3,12,ASSTQTVGNTIY
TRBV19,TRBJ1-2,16,ASSIYIRTGESNYGYT
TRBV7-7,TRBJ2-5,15,ASSLLGGQGASETQY
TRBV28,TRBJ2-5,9,ASSFAGTQY
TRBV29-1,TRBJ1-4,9,SVTLNEKLF
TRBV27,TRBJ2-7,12,ASSHGLNRYEQY